This T cell receptor (beta chain) emerged from a study of cytomegalovirus exposure and HLA in healthy donors. The CDR3 covers 14 residues. V dropped 5 bases and J dropped 6 bases, with 17 bases sitting between them. Per the germline V gene, CDR1 is SGHTA and CDR2 is FQGTGA. Vbeta (60) and Jbeta (13) primers were used in the PCR. The protocol was immunoSEQ multiplex PCR, while the TCRdb copy is restricted to in-frame clones and leaves out a portion. The sample has fewer than 250,000 clones; around 85% are singletons. The gene calls are TRBV7-3 and TRBJ2-7, with D maybe TRBD2 (5 bases). This TCR was sampled from a human donor in good health. Sequenced sample: PBMCs. CDR3 bases: TGTGCCAGCAGCCCCCCCGGGGAGAGGCTCGAGCAGTACTTC. Translating it yields CASSPPGERLEQYF. The variable domain in full, with the rest retrieved from reference TRBV7-3 and TRBJ2-7, is GAGVSQTPSNKVTEKGKYVELRCDPISGHTALYWYRQSLGQGPEFLIYFQGTGAADDSGLPNDRFFAVRPEGSVSTLKIQRTERGDSAVYLCASSPPGERLEQYFGPGTRLTVT.